Following are 19 T cell receptor beta chains from one sample sequenced in a study of T cells in Graves' hyperthyroidism and ophthalmopathy. TCR beta CDR3 regions were amplified from RNA transcripts. HTBI primers were used for first-round RT-PCR of the TCR CDR3. TCRdb reprocessed the multiplex PCR reads via MiXCR and lists one record per CDR3 protein. The profile covers 600,000 or so distinct CDR3 sequences, with 15% to 20% appearing a single time and 3.5% to 4% taken by the ten largest. Sequenced: blood. The source of these receptors is a woman in her twenties or thirties with Graves' hyperthyroidism.

This clonotype has at least ten counts. The rearrangement uses TRBV2 and TRBJ1-4; D gene unclear. Germline V lookup: CDR1 SNHLY, CDR2 FYNNEI. The CDR3 extends over 12 amino acids. Trimming stripped 7 bases from V and 5 bases from J, with 8 bases between. The chain's CDR3 is CASTRENEKLFF. CDR3 coding DNA: TGTGCCAGCACGAGAGAGAATGAAAAACTGTTTTTT.

This clonotype was seen ten or more times. V gene TRBV10-3 combines with J gene TRBJ1-1, with D hard to call. From germline, CDR1 is ENHRY and CDR2 SYGVKD. This CDR3 contains 15 residues. The V end was cut by 0 bases, the J end by 0 bases, with 8 bases between. CDR3 nucleotide sequence: TGTGCCATCAGTGAGTCGCCTATATTGAACACTGAAGCTTTCTTT. This encodes CAISESPILNTEAFF.

The chain carries TRBV28 and TRBJ1-2; 7 nucleotides line up with TRBD1. CDR3 length: 16 amino acids. The V gene end was trimmed by 6 bases and the J gene end by 4 bases; junction bases not matched to a gene: 14. CDR1 is MDHEN, CDR2 SYDVKM, per germline. As DNA, the CDR3 is TGTGCCAGCAGATCCAGGACAGGAACACCTGTCTATGGCTACACCTTC. Residues: CASRSRTGTPVYGYTF.

The gene calls are TRBV28 and TRBJ1-1, with 10 bases fitting TRBD1. The CDR3 sequence is 16 residues long. Losses at the gene ends were 6 bases for V and 1 base for J; bases not matched to a gene: 8. Per the germline V gene, CDR1 is MDHEN and CDR2 is SYDVKM. CDR3 residues: CASRTRTGGTNTEAFF. The CDR3 coding sequence is TGTGCCAGCAGGACTCGGACAGGGGGGACGAACACTGAAGCTTTCTTT.

V and J are TRBV29-1 and TRBJ2-3, with TRBD2 matching over 14 bases. Germline CDR1 is SQVTM and CDR2 is ANQGSEA. The J segment lost 5 bases and the V segment lost 3 bases, leaving 4 bases of the junction unmatched. The CDR3 extends over 15 amino acids. The CDR3 region is CSVEGTSGSGDTQYF. CDR3 nucleotide sequence: TGCAGCGTTGAGGGGACTAGCGGGAGCGGAGATACGCAGTATTTT.

In this sample, this clonotype turned up many times. This chain uses TRBV2 with TRBJ1-1; D uncertain. Germline lookup yields CDR1 SNHLY and CDR2 FYNNEI. Deletions cut 8 bases from V and 1 base from J, with 11 bases between. This CDR3 contains 13 residues. Here the CDR3 reads CASFREGNTEAFF. The CDR3 DNA reads as TGTGCCAGCTTTCGTGAGGGGAACACTGAAGCTTTCTTT.

Points on this clonotype: A much larger clone differs from this one at a single base, so this may be a read error. The genes are TRBV5-1 and TRBJ2-1; 7 bases are a match to TRBD2. Germline CDR1 and CDR2: SGHRS and YFSETQ. The CDR3 contains 17 residues. V lost 4 bases to trimming and J lost 4 bases; unmatched junction nucleotides: 14. The CDR3 DNA sequence: TGCGCCAGCAGCCGCGACCTATCCGGGAGGACGTACAATGAGCAGTTCTTC. It is translated as CASSRDLSGRTYNEQFF.

This clonotype has a count of ten or more. CDR3 DNA sequence: TGTGCCGGCACAGGGTCTTGGTACAATGAGCAGTTCTTC. Translation gives CAGTGSWYNEQFF. The chain recombines TRBV2 with TRBJ2-1, with D perhaps TRBD1 (6 bases). The germline V and J ends were trimmed by 11 bases and 4 bases, with 15 bases remaining between them. The CDR3 spans 13 residues. CDR1 and CDR2 from the germline V gene are SNHLY and FYNNEI.

This clonotype was seen only a few times. The rearrangement uses TRBV9 and TRBJ1-1, with 11 bases lining up with TRBD1. With 2 bases clipped from V and 10 bases from J, the junction kept 10 bases outside the gene matches. Per the germline V gene, CDR1 is SGDLS and CDR2 is YYNGEE. The CDR3 is 15 residues long. The CDR3 loop reads CASSVDSGTGGRAFF. The CDR3 region has the DNA TGTGCCAGCAGCGTCGACTCCGGGACAGGGGGGAGAGCTTTCTTT.

This clonotype was observed a handful of times. The chain joins TRBV4-1 to TRBJ2-6, with a possible D match to TRBD1 (5 bases). The germline gives CDR1 MGHRA, CDR2 YSYEKL. Between the trimmed V and J ends, which lost 3 bases and 4 bases, there was a span of 10 bases. This CDR3 has 15 residues. The DNA of the CDR3 is TGCGCCAGCAGCCAGGCAGGGTCCGGGGCCAACGTCCTGACTTTC. Translation: CASSQAGSGANVLTF.

Only a few counts were recorded for this clonotype. The rearrangement uses TRBV19 and TRBJ2-1; no clear D. Trimming took 10 bases from V and 6 from J, leaving 16 bases between them. CDR1 and CDR2 from the germline V gene are LNHDA and SQIVND (reference sequence). The CDR3 spans 13 residues. In DNA form, the CDR3 reads TGTGCCACCTCAGATGTATCGGGCAATGAGCAGTTCTTC. This translates into CATSDVSGNEQFF. Together with reference TRBV19 and TRBJ2-1, the CDR3 gives the full variable domain: DGGITQSPKYLFRKEGQNVTLSCEQNLNHDAMYWYRQDPGQGLRLIYYSQIVNDFQKGDIAEGYSVSREKKESFPLTVTSAQKNPTAFYLCATSDVSGNEQFFGPGTRLTVL.

The chain couples TRBV3-1 to TRBJ2-5, with 7 bases lining up with TRBD1. After removal of 1 base from V and 2 bases from J, the junction contained 7 bases not matched to a gene. This CDR3 has 16 amino acids. Germline V gives CDR1 LGHDT, CDR2 YNNKEL (reference sequence). This CDR3 reads CASSQGTGATQETQYF. The CDR3 DNA sequence: TGTGCCAGCAGCCAAGGCACAGGGGCCACACAAGAGACCCAGTACTTC.

There are many counts of this clonotype. The V call is TRBV11-2, the J call TRBJ2-2; tentative D call: TRBD2 (6 bases). This CDR3 region has 12 residues. With 8 bases removed from V and 5 bases from J, the gap between germline ends came to 9 bases. Germline loops: CDR1 SGHAT, CDR2 FQNNGV. The CDR3 region has the DNA TGTGCCAGCTTGGGGGGTACCGGGGAGCTGTTTTTT. Translation: CASLGGTGELFF.

This clonotype was detected many times. The CDR3 DNA sequence: TGCAGCGTTGATGAGGACGGCAGTGAAAAACTGTTTTTT. Residues: CSVDEDGSEKLFF. The rearrangement joins TRBV29-1 to TRBJ1-4; D ambiguous. Germline CDR1 is SQVTM and CDR2 is ANQGSEA. V lost 3 bases and J 7 bases, leaving 12 bases between the germline ends. This CDR3 has 13 residues.

The chain has TRBV14 and TRBJ2-2, with D perhaps assigned TRBD1 or TRBD2 (5 bases each). The germline V gene encodes CDR1 SGHDN and CDR2 FVKESK. This CDR3 region has 15 residues. Trimming cost V 8 bases and J 5 bases, with 18 bases left between them. CDR3 protein: CASATGRTLTGELFF. CDR3 nucleotide sequence: TGTGCCAGCGCGACGGGGCGAACGCTTACCGGGGAGCTGTTTTTT.

In its sample, this clonotype was seen many times. The chain couples TRBV12-3 or TRBV12-4 to TRBJ2-7; D gene ambiguous. Trimming removed 11 bases from V and 1 base from J, with 15 bases in between. This CDR3 contains 13 residues. The CDR3 sequence is CAVSRRSSYEQYF. Written as DNA, the CDR3 is TGTGCCGTAAGCAGGAGATCGTCCTACGAGCAGTACTTC.

This clonotype came up many times. The chain joins TRBV7-2 to TRBJ1-5; D remains ambiguous. V was pared by 0 bases and J by 6 bases, with 3 bases between. Germline-derived CDR1 and CDR2 are SGHTA and FQGNSA. The CDR3 has 12 residues. For the CDR3, the DNA is TGTGCCAGCAGCTTAGCGGGTCAGCCCCAGCATTTT. Its translation is CASSLAGQPQHF.

This clonotype appeared a few times. The chain joins TRBV20-1 to TRBJ2-3, with D maybe TRBD2 (6 bases). The CDR3 totals 15 residues. Germline V lookup: CDR1 DFQATT, CDR2 SNEGSKA (reference sequence). Trimming shortened V by 0 bases and J by 5 bases, and 15 bases separated the two germline ends. In DNA, the CDR3 is TGCAGTGCTAGAGATTGGAGGGAGGCCTTAGATACGCAGTATTTT. It translates to CSARDWREALDTQYF.

This chain connects TRBV4-1 to TRBJ2-1; D is uncertain. V gave up 4 bases and J gave up 4 bases, with 11 bases separating them. In germline, CDR1 is MGHRA, CDR2 YSYEKL. The CDR3 totals 14 residues. In DNA form, the CDR3 reads TGCGCCAGCAGCCCCCAGGACGCGTACAATGAGCAGTTCTTC. Translated: CASSPQDAYNEQFF.